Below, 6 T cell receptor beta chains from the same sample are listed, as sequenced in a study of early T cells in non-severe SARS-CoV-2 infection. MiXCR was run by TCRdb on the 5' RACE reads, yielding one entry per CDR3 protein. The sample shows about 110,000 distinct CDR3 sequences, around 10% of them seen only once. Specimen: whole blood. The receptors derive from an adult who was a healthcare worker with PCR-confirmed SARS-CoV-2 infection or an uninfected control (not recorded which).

CDR3 sequence: CASSPTGTSGSNEQFF. The CDR3 DNA reads TGTGCCAGCAGCCCTACGGGGACTAGCGGGTCCAATGAGCAGTTCTTC. The J gene is TRBJ2-1, the V gene TRBV12-3 or TRBV12-4; 12 nucleotides align to TRBD2. V dropped 6 bases and J dropped 6; count of bases not matched to a gene: 9. The CDR3 runs to 16 residues.

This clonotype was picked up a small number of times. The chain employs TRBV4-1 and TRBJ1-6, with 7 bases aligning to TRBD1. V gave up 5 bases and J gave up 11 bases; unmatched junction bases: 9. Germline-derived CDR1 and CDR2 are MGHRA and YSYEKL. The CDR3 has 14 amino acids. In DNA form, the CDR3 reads TGCGCCAGCAGCATCGGACAGGCGAATCCACCCCTCCACTTT. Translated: CASSIGQANPPLHF.

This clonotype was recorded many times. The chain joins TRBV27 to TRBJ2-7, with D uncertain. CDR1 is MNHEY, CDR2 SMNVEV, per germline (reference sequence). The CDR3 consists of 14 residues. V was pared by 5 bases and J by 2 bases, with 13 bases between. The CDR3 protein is CASSISTNPYEQYF. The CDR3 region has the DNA TGTGCCAGCAGTATCTCCACTAACCCCTACGAGCAGTACTTC.

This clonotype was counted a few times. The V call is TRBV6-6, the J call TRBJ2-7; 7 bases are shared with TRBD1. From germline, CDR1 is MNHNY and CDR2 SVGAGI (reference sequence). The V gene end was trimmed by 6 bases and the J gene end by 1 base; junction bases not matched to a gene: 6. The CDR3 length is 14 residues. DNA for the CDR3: TGTGCCAGCAGAGGGGACAGCTTTTCCTACGAGCAGTACTTC. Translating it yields CASRGDSFSYEQYF.

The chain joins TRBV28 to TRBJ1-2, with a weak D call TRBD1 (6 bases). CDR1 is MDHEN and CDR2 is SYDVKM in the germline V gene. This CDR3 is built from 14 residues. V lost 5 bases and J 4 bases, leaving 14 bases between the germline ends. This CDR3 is CASSVGGASYGYTF. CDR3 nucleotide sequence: TGTGCCAGCAGTGTAGGGGGGGCGTCCTATGGCTACACCTTC.

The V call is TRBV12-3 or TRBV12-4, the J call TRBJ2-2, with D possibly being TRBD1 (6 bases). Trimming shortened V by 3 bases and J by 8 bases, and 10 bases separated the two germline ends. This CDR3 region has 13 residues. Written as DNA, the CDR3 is TGTGCCAGCAGTTTTCTGGGGGCAGGGGAGCTGTTTTTT. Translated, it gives CASSFLGAGELFF.